Presented here are 15 T cell receptor beta chains from one specimen sequenced in a study of molecular identifiers for immune sequencing clone quantification. MiXCR, applied by TCRdb to the PCR reads, yields one record per CDR3 protein. Of 250,000 to 400,000 distinct CDR3 sequences in the sample, about a fifth were seen once. Specimen: naive CD8+ T cells from blood, with Jurkat cell RNA spiked in. The subset is: FACS-sorted CD8+CD4-CCR7+CD45RA+ naive T cells. The receptors originated from a human donor in good health. Some libraries in this study had Jurkat cell RNA spiked in.

In the case of this clonotype: A much larger clone sits a single nucleotide away, making a read error possible. The chain uses TRBV28 and TRBJ1-5, with 7 bases that match TRBD1. The germline V gene encodes CDR1 MDHEN and CDR2 SYDVKM. CDR3 size: 14 residues. CDR3 nucleotide sequence: TGTGCCAGCAGTCTGACCAGGGGGAGTCAGCCCCGGCATTTT. Its translation is CASSLTRGSQPRHF.

This clonotype showed up many times. The rearrangement links TRBV20-1 to TRBJ2-7; possibly TRBD1 or TRBD2 for D (5 bases each). This CDR3 spans 13 amino acids. Trimming removed 5 bases from V and 4 bases from J, with 15 bases in between. CDR1 and CDR2 (germline): DFQATT, SNEGSKA (reference sequence). This CDR3 is CSALILGEYEQYF. The CDR3 coding sequence is TGCAGTGCTCTCATTCTGGGGGAATACGAGCAGTACTTC.

This clonotype was seen ten or more times. The rearrangement joins TRBV19 to TRBJ1-1; no definite D call. V was cut by 1 base and J by 0 bases, with 9 bases left in between. The V gene's germline CDR1 is LNHDA and CDR2 SQIVND (reference sequence). The CDR3 loop spans 15 amino acids. The chain's CDR3 is CASSIGLGLNTEAFF. The CDR3 DNA reads TGTGCCAGTAGTATAGGTCTGGGCCTGAACACTGAAGCTTTCTTT.

This clonotype came up many times. The rearrangement joins TRBV19 to TRBJ2-3, with TRBD2 identical over 9 bases. Germline CDR1 LNHDA, CDR2 SQIVND (reference sequence). The V segment lost 3 bases and the J segment 5 bases; nucleotides outside the gene matches: 12. The CDR3 length is 17 residues. This CDR3 reads CASSIASGGRAIDTQYF. DNA of the CDR3: TGTGCCAGTAGTATCGCAAGTGGCGGGAGGGCCATAGATACGCAGTATTTT. Drawing the rest from reference TRBV19 and TRBJ2-3, the complete variable domain is DGGITQSPKYLFRKEGQNVTLSCEQNLNHDAMYWYRQDPGQGLRLIYYSQIVNDFQKGDIAEGYSVSREKKESFPLTVTSAQKNPTAFYLCASSIASGGRAIDTQYFGPGTRLTVL.

The chain carries TRBV7-9 and TRBJ2-7, with 8 bases fitting TRBD2. The trim removed 5 bases at V and 5 bases at J, leaving 8 bases unmatched. There are 14 residues in the CDR3. Per germline, CDR1 SEHNR and CDR2 FQNEAQ (reference sequence). The CDR3 reads CASSGPGGADEQYF. DNA of the CDR3: TGTGCCAGCAGCGGCCCCGGGGGGGCTGACGAGCAGTACTTC.

CDR3 nucleotides: TGTGCCAGCAGTACCTTACAGGGGGCGACGGCAGAGGCTTTCTTT. Translating it yields CASSTLQGATAEAFF. This chain uses TRBV27 with TRBJ1-1, with 9 bases lining up with TRBD1. V lost 5 bases, J lost 11 bases, and 15 bases stayed unmatched. Germline lookup yields CDR1 MNHEY and CDR2 SMNVEV (reference sequence). CDR3 length: 15 amino acids.

This clonotype has at least ten counts. V is TRBV5-1 and J is TRBJ2-7; no reliable D call. Trimming removed 4 bases at V and 6 bases at J, with 26 bases between. Germline V lookup: CDR1 SGHRS, CDR2 YFSETQ. The CDR3 loop spans 17 amino acids. The CDR3 is CASSGVPVDRLGGEQYF. In DNA form, the CDR3 reads TGCGCCAGCAGCGGTGTCCCGGTAGATCGGCTCGGCGGCGAGCAGTACTTC.

This clonotype was counted between two and nine times. This rearrangement joins TRBV10-3 to TRBJ1-1, with 8 nucleotides matching TRBD1. CDR3 size: 14 residues. Germline CDR1 ENHRY, CDR2 SYGVKD. V lost 5 bases to trimming and J lost 2 bases; unmatched junction nucleotides: 4. The CDR3 loop is CAISMTGDNTEAFF. The CDR3 region has the DNA TGTGCCATCAGTATGACAGGGGATAACACTGAAGCTTTCTTT.

This clonotype has just a few counts. The chain uses TRBV14 and TRBJ1-1; the match to TRBD1 covers 7 bases. J lost 0 bases, V lost 2 bases, and 3 bases had no gene match. From germline, CDR1 is SGHDN and CDR2 FVKESK. This CDR3 comprises 15 residues. Here the CDR3 reads CASSQSTGVNTEAFF. As DNA, the CDR3 is TGTGCCAGCAGCCAAAGTACAGGGGTGAACACTGAAGCTTTCTTT.

This clonotype was recorded at least ten times. This chain uses TRBV4-2 with TRBJ2-3; D call uncertain. Trimming took off 0 bases at V and 5 bases at J, with 6 bases between the two ends. This CDR3 is 13 amino acids long. Germline V gene sequence: CDR1 LGHNA, CDR2 YNFKEQ. The CDR3 spells CASSQDRRDTQYF. The CDR3, as DNA: TGTGCCAGCAGCCAAGACAGGCGAGATACGCAGTATTTT.

Ten or more counts support this clonotype. The chain has TRBV4-1 and TRBJ2-3, with D unresolved. The germline V and J ends were trimmed by 1 base and 6 bases, with 8 bases remaining between them. The CDR3 is 13 amino acids. CDR1 is MGHRA and CDR2 is YSYEKL in the germline V gene. Here the CDR3 DNA reads TGCGCCAGCAGCCAAGCTGGTAGTGATACGCAGTATTTT. Amino acid sequence: CASSQAGSDTQYF.

This clonotype was recorded many times. DNA of the CDR3: TGTGCCAGCAGCCCATGGACTAGCGGCAATGAGCAGTTCTTC. It translates to CASSPWTSGNEQFF. This chain connects TRBV7-6 to TRBJ2-1, with 10 bases aligning to TRBD2. V lost 5 bases and J lost 6; bases outside the gene matches: 4. The CDR3 runs 14 residues. Germline V gives CDR1 SGHVS, CDR2 FNYEAQ.

This clonotype was seen ten or more times. The chain carries TRBV3-1 and TRBJ1-6; 10 bases fit TRBD1. The CDR3 consists of 16 residues. V dropped 4 bases and J dropped 10; count of bases not matched to a gene: 10. Germline assignment: CDR1 LGHDT and CDR2 YNNKEL (reference sequence). CDR3 bases: TGTGCCAGCAGCCTCGACAGGGGGCCCGGTCGGTCACCCCTCCACTTT. This translates into CASSLDRGPGRSPLHF.

V and J are TRBV10-3 and TRBJ2-7; TRBD1 aligns across 10 bases. Germline V lookup: CDR1 ENHRY, CDR2 SYGVKD. J lost 5 bases, V lost 10 bases, and 8 bases had no gene match. This CDR3 contains 13 residues. CDR3 sequence: CATLGTGVNEQYF. The CDR3 nucleotides are TGTGCCACCCTGGGGACAGGGGTCAACGAGCAGTACTTC.

In the case of this clonotype: This may be a read error: a much more frequent sequence differs by one nucleotide. V gene TRBV6-5 combines with J gene TRBJ1-3; no firm D call. Looked up from germline, CDR1 is MNHEY and CDR2 is SVGAGI. The CDR3 is made up of 15 amino acids. The CDR3 region is CAGSYFAGSGNTIYF. The CDR3 nucleotides are TGTGCCGGCAGCTACTTTGCTGGCTCTGGAAACACCATATATTTT.